The source of this T cell receptor (beta chain) is a study of blood T cell repertoires in COVID-19. Across the whole study: Two negative PCRs, clearance, or symptom resolution were required of recovered Cohort 3 donors. Collection of acute and convalescent COVID-19 samples took place in the United States, Italy and Spain. In each case, the material was cDNA or gDNA derived from T cells, B-cell-depleted T cells, or PBMCs.

V lost 7 bases, J lost 3 bases, and 17 bases lay in between. Germline CDR1 and CDR2: SGHRS and YFSETQ. CDR3 length: 14 residues. Method: immunoSEQ multiplex PCR; TCRdb's copy keeps in-frame clones and lacks some. The sample lists 200,000 to 250,000 clones; around 85% were seen once. What was sequenced was PBMCs or T cells enriched from blood (not recorded which). The rearrangement joins TRBV5-1 to TRBJ2-7; D may be TRBD2 (5 bases). The receptor's source is a woman in her forties or fifties in a cohort exposed to, infected with or recovered from COVID-19 (not recorded which). The CDR3 DNA reads as TGCGCCAGCCGCCCCCGGGATGGGGACTACGAGCAGTACTTC. Translating gives CASRPRDGDYEQYF. Looking up the rest from reference TRBV5-1 and TRBJ2-7 gives the full variable domain: KAGVTQTPRYLIKTRGQQVTLSCSPISGHRSVSWYQQTPGQGLQFLFEYFSETQRNKGNFPGRFSGRQFSNSRSEMNVSTLELGDSALYLCASRPRDGDYEQYFGPGTRLTVT.